This is a list of T cell receptor beta chains from one sample in a study of blood T cell repertoires in COVID-19. The table came from immunoSEQ multiplex PCR; TCRdb's copy has only in-frame clones and leaves some out. Of some 230,000 clones in the sample, about 85% are singletons; the top ten hold about a tenth. The specimen sequenced was peripheral blood. Source of these receptors: a woman aged 45 to 65 with COVID-19, enrolled during active disease. Each CDR3 is given without its conserved first and last residue. The order of the fields is D gene, clone size, V gene, CDR3 protein. D genes are given only for firm matches. Size tells how often a clone was seen (once, few, many) or the class of an expanded clone, and some rows leave it out.

-,-,TRBV11-3,ASSNRRRDTQY
TRBD1,once,TRBV18,ASSPDRGSDTQY
-,-,TRBV2,ASKEGTETEAF
-,-,TRBV18,ASSPSRGNEQF
TRBD1,-,TRBV10-3,AIGTGQSPLH
-,-,TRBV9,ASSGLAREKLF
-,-,TRBV24-1,ASQSSYNSPLH
-,-,TRBV6-6,ASGEYSGANVLT
-,-,TRBV19,ASSMTPMNTEAF
-,-,TRBV18,ASSPKGDTQY
TRBD1,once,TRBV6-5,ASSYSGQGRAPLH
-,-,TRBV28,ASSLGHFAEQF
-,-,TRBV5-6,ASSHTAGVTEAF
-,-,TRBV19,ASSLGQNNEQF
TRBD1,few,TRBV27,ASSETGWGNYGYT
TRBD2,-,TRBV2,ASSQERGKYQETQY
-,-,TRBV18,ASSPQATSSYEQY
-,-,TRBV19,ATTWTAINTEAF
-,-,TRBV15,ATSSGQPSGANVLT
-,-,TRBV19,ASSLRTGGVTQPQH
-,once,TRBV11-3,ASGLAGSGEAF
-,few,TRBV6-4,ASSDSPPYNGYT